This TCR beta chain was captured in a study of shared clonotypes between healthy human individuals. Study findings and constraints: Sorted-subset sequencing, rarefaction showed, was incomplete despite large depth.

Profiled with immunoSEQ multiplex PCR; TCRdb holds only in-frame clones, not every one. This sample carries approximately 2.5 million clones, more than 90% of them seen once, and the ten largest clones take over 0.12%. Turning to this clone: Its antigen is unidentified.

From germline, CDR1 is SGDLS and CDR2 YYNGEE. The length of the CDR3 is 13 residues. The V end was cut by 0 bases, the J end by 8 bases, with 8 bases between. This receptor was obtained from a man younger than 35 in good health. This chain joins TRBV9 and TRBJ2-2; D is unclear. Sequencing input: naive CD4+ T cells sorted from blood. Subset in this sample: CD45RA+ positively selected. The CDR3 sequence is CASSVENRGELFF. DNA for the CDR3: TGTGCCAGCAGCGTAGAAAACCGAGGGGAGCTGTTTTTT.